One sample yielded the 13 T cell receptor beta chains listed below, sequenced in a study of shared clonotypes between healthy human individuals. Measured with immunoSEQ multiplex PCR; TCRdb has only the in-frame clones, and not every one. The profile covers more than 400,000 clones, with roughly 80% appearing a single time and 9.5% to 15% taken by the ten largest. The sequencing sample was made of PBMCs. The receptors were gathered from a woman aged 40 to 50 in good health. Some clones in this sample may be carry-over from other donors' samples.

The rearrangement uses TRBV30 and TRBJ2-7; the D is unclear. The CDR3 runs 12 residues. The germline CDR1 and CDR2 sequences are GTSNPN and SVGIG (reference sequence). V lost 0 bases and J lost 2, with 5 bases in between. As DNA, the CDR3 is TGTGCCTGGAGTGTCTCGGCCTACGAGCAGTACTTC. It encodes CAWSVSAYEQYF. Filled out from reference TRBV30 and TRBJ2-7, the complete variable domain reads SQTIHQWPATLVQPVGSPLSLECTVEGTSNPNLYWYRQAAGRGLQLLFYSVGIGQISSEVPQNLSASRPQDRQFILSSKKLLLSDSGFYLCAWSVSAYEQYFGPGTRLTVT.

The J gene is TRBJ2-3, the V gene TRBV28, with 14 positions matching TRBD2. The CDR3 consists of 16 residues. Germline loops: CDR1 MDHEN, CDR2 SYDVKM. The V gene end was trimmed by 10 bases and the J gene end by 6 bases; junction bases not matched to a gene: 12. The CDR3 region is CATIGTSGSQGDTQYF. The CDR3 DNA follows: TGTGCCACCATAGGGACTAGCGGGAGTCAGGGGGATACGCAGTATTTT.

Here the CDR3 DNA reads TGTGCCAGCAGTTTAGTCCCGGGACAGGGATCAGATACGCAGTATTTT. Amino acid sequence: CASSLVPGQGSDTQYF. The V call is TRBV28, the J call TRBJ2-3; the match to TRBD1 covers 9 bases. Trimming removed 2 bases from V and 4 bases from J; junction bases left unmatched: 7. The CDR3 has 16 residues. Germline V gene data show CDR1 as MDHEN and CDR2 as SYDVKM.

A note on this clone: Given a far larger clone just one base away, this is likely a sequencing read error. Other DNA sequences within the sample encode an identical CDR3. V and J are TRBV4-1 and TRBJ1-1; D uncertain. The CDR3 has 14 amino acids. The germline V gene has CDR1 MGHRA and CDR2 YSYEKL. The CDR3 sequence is CASSSGLLNTEAFF. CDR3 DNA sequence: TGCGCCAGCAGCTCCGGGTTGCTGAACACTGAGGCTTTCTTT.

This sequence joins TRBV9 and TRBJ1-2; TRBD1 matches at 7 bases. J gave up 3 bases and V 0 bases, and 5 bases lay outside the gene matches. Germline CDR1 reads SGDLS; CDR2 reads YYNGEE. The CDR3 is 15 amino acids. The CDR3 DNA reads TGTGCCAGCAGCGTAGGCAGGGGGTTGGACTATGGCTACACCTTC. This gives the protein CASSVGRGLDYGYTF.

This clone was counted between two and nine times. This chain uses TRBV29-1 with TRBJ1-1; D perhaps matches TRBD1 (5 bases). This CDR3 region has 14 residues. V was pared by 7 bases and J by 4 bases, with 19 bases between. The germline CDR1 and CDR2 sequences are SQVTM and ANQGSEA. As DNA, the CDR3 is TGCAGCGCCCCAGCGCGGGGGGTGGGCACTGAAGCTTTCTTT. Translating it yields CSAPARGVGTEAFF.

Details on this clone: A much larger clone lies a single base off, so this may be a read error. The CDR3 protein is CSSSLVLAGGAFF. The CDR3 nucleotides are TGTTCCAGCAGCTTAGTTCTGGCGGGAGGGGCGTTCTTC. The chain carries TRBV7-2 and TRBJ2-1, with 9 bases lining up with TRBD2. Looked up from germline, CDR1 is SGHTA and CDR2 is FQGNSA. This CDR3 has 13 amino acids.

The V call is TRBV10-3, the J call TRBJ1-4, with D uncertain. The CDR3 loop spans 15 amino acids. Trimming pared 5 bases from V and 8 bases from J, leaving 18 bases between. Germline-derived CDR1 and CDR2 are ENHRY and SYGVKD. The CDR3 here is CAISNRDNLGEKLFF. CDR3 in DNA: TGTGCCATCAGTAACCGAGACAACCTCGGGGAAAAACTGTTTTTT.

CDR3 sequence: CASSQGTYYEQYF. In DNA form, the CDR3 reads TGTGCCAGCAGCCAAGGGACCTACTACGAGCAGTACTTC. The V gene is TRBV6-5, the J gene TRBJ2-7; either TRBD1 or TRBD2 may supply D (5 bases each). The CDR3 loop spans 13 amino acids. Trimming removed 6 bases from V and 3 bases from J, with 12 bases in between. Germline CDR1 and CDR2: MNHEY and SVGAGI.

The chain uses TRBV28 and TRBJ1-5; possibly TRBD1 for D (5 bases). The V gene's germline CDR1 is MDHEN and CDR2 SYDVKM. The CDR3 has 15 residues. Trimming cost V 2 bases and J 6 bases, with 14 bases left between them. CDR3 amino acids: CASSLPQGDGQPQHF. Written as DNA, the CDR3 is TGTGCCAGCAGTTTACCCCAGGGAGACGGTCAGCCCCAGCATTTT. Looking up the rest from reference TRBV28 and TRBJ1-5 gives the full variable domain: DVKVTQSSRYLVKRTGEKVFLECVQDMDHENMFWYRQDPGLGLRLIYFSYDVKMKEKGDIPEGYSVSREKKERFSLILESASTNQTSMYLCASSLPQGDGQPQHFGDGTRLSIL.

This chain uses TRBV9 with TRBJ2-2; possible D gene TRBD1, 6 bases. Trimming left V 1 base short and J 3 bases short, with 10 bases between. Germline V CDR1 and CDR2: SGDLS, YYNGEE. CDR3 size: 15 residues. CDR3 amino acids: CASSVMAGDTGELFF. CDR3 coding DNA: TGTGCCAGCAGCGTAATGGCAGGGGACACCGGGGAGCTGTTTTTT.

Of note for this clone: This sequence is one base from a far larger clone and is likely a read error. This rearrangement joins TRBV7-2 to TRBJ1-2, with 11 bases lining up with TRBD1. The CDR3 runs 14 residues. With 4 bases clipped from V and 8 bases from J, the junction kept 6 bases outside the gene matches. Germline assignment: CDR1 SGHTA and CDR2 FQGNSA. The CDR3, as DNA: TGTGCCAGCAGCTATTGGACAGGGGGCCGGGGCTACACCTTC. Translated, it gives CASSYWTGGRGYTF.

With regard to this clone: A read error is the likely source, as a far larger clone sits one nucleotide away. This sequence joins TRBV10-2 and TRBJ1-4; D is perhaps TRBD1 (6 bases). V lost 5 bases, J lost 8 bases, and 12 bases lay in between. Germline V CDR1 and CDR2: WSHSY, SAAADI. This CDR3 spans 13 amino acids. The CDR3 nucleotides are TGCGCCAGCAGTAAACAGGGATGGGAAAAACTGTTTTTT. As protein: CASSKQGWEKLFF.